This T cell receptor (beta chain) was sequenced in a study of T-cell memory formation after mild COVID-19. The germline V and J ends were trimmed by 6 bases and 2 bases, with 10 bases remaining between them. Germline loops: CDR1 DFQATT, CDR2 SNEGSKA (reference sequence). The CDR3 length is 12 residues. TCRdb re-called the 5' RACE reads with MiXCR, one entry per CDR3 protein. The sample carries 100,000 to 150,000 distinct CDR3 sequences, around 15% recorded once. The receptor comes from a man aged 18 to 29 who had mild COVID-19 (a few samples of this study predate the infection). Cell type and time point are not known. The chain joins TRBV20-1 to TRBJ1-2; D unclear. The specimen sequenced was PBMCs or a T cell subset sorted from them (not recorded which). CDR3 sequence reads: CSAPADNYGYTF. The CDR3 nucleotides are TGCAGTGCGCCGGCAGACAACTATGGCTACACCTTC.